Listed below are T cell receptor beta chains from one sample, sequenced in a study of T-cell memory formation after mild COVID-19. A single record per CDR3 protein comes from TCRdb applying MiXCR to the 5' RACE reads. The top ten clones hold around 10% of a sample with about 210,000 distinct CDR3 sequences, roughly 30% of them seen once. Sequenced input: PBMCs or a T cell subset sorted from them (not recorded which). These receptors all stem from an adult woman who had mild COVID-19 (a few samples of this study predate the infection). Cell type and time point are not known. The CDR3 runs from the conserved cysteine through the conserved F or W. A D gene is named only where the DNA matches it firmly. Clone size, where shown, is once, few, many, or a class for clones that have expanded.

TRBJ2-7 TRBV7-2 . TRBD2 TGTGCCAGCAGCTTCTCAGGCTTGGGGACTACGAGGGAGCAGTACTTC CASSFSGLGTTREQYF
TRBJ1-5 TRBV5-5 few . TGTGCCAGCAGCTTGGTTACGGGGAATCAGCCCCAGCATTTT CASSLVTGNQPQHF
TRBJ2-5 TRBV5-6 few TRBD1 TGTGCCAGCAGCCCGACAGGGGACTGGGGGACCCAGTACTTC CASSPTGDWGTQYF
TRBJ2-5 TRBV12-3/TRBV12-4 . . TGTGCCAGCAGGAATGGGGGGCGAGAGACCCAGTACTTC CASRNGGRETQYF
TRBJ2-1 TRBV4-1 many TRBD2 TGCGCCAGCAGCCAAGAAACGGGGGGAATAAGGGAGCAGTTCTTC CASSQETGGIREQFF
TRBJ2-4 TRBV6-5 . . TGTGCCAGCAGTTACCTGGCTAGCGCGAACATTCAGTACTTC CASSYLASANIQYF
TRBJ2-5 TRBV12-3/TRBV12-4 . . TGTGCCAGCAGTTCCCTTGATCCGCCGCAAGAGACCCAGTACTTC CASSSLDPPQETQYF
TRBJ1-5 TRBV29-1 . . TGCAGCGTTGCAGGCGGGAGCAGCAATCAGCCCCAGCATTTT CSVAGGSSNQPQHF
TRBJ1-1 TRBV6-6 few . TGTGCCAGCACGGGGAACACTGAAGCTTTCTTT CASTGNTEAFF
TRBJ2-2 TRBV10-3 few . TGTGCCATCAAAGACGGGACACCATTGGGAGGAAACGGGGAGCTGTTTTTT CAIKDGTPLGGNGELFF
TRBJ2-5 TRBV20-1 . TRBD2 TGCAGTGCGAGAGGACTAGCCGTTGAGACCCAGTACTTC CSARGLAVETQYF
TRBJ2-5 TRBV7-9 . . TGTGCCAGCAGCCCGCCACAGGGTGGAGAGACCCAGTACTTC CASSPPQGGETQYF
TRBJ2-1 TRBV6-2/TRBV6-3 few TRBD2 TGTGCCAGCCTGCGTAGCGGGGGCGGTAACAATGAGCAGTTCTTC CASLRSGGGNNEQFF
TRBJ2-7 TRBV29-1 . . TGCAGCGTCCCGGGTGATGCCTACGAGCAGTACTTC CSVPGDAYEQYF
TRBJ2-7 TRBV9 once . TGTGCCAGCAGCGTAGGGACGGCAGCCTACGAGCAGTACTTC CASSVGTAAYEQYF
TRBJ1-2 TRBV27 . TRBD1 TGTGCCAGCAGTTTGGGGAGGACAGGCGGATATGGCTACACCTTC CASSLGRTGGYGYTF
TRBJ2-7 TRBV25-1 . TRBD1 TGTGCCAGCAGTGAATGGGACAGGGGGTACGAGCAGTACTTC CASSEWDRGYEQYF
TRBJ1-4 TRBV6-5 . . TGTGCCAGCAGATTGACGGACGAGGGGAATGAAAAACTGTTTTTT CASRLTDEGNEKLFF
TRBJ1-1 TRBV7-2 few . TGTGCCAGCAGCTTACAACGGTACAGTGAAGCTTTCTTT CASSLQRYSEAFF
TRBJ1-5 TRBV5-1 . . TGCGCCAGCAGCTTGGGCCCGGGAAACAATCAGCCCCAGCATTTT CASSLGPGNNQPQHF
TRBJ2-3 TRBV3-1 few . TGTGCCAGCAATCACGGGCGACGTCCTAGCACAGATACGCAGTATTTT CASNHGRRPSTDTQYF
TRBJ2-7 TRBV12-3/TRBV12-4 . . TGTGCCAGCAGTTTCCACAGCCAGAGCTACGAGCAGTACTTC CASSFHSQSYEQYF
TRBJ2-2 TRBV29-1 few TRBD2 TGCAGCGTCCATCTAGCGGGGGGGAACACCGGGGAGCTGTTTTTT CSVHLAGGNTGELFF
TRBJ2-2 TRBV7-6 . TRBD2 TGTGCCAGCAGTCCCTTGGGGCTAGCGGGAGGAGTCGGGGAGCTGTTTTTT CASSPLGLAGGVGELFF
TRBJ1-2 TRBV4-3 few TRBD1 TGCGCCAGCAGCCAAGACCGACAGGGGGGCGGCTATGGCTACACCTTC CASSQDRQGGGYGYTF